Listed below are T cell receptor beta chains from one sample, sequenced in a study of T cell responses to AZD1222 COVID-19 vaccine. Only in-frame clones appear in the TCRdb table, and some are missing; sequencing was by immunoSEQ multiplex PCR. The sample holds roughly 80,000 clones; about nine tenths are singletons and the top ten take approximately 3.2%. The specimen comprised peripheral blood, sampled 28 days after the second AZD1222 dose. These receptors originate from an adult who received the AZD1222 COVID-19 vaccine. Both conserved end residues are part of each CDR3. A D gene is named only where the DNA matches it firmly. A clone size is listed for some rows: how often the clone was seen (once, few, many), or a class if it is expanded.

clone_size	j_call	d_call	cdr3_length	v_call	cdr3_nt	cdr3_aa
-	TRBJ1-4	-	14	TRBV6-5	TGTGCCAGCAGTCGTCAGGGGAATGGTGAAAAACTGTTTTTT	CASSRQGNGEKLFF
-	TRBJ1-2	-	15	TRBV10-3	TGTGCCATCAGTGAGTCGACTCGGACGGATTATGGCTACACCTTC	CAISESTRTDYGYTF
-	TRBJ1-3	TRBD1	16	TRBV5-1	TGCGCCAGCAGCGGACCCGACAGGGCGATCGGAAACACCATATATTTT	CASSGPDRAIGNTIYF
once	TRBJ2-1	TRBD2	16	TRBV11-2	TGTGCCAGCAGCCCTAGGACTAGCGGGACCTACAATGAGCAGTTCTTC	CASSPRTSGTYNEQFF
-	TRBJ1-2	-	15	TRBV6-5	TGTGCCAGCAGTAAGGGCCTCGCGAGTAACTATGGCTACACCTTC	CASSKGLASNYGYTF
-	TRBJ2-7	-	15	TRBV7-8	TGTGCCAGCAGCTTAGCGGAGGTCAGGGTGTACGAGCAGTACTTC	CASSLAEVRVYEQYF
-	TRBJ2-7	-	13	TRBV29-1	TGCAGCGTTGAAGGGACAGATTACTACGAGCAGTACTTC	CSVEGTDYYEQYF
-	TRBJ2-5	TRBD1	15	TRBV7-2	TGTGCCAGCAGCTTAGGTTTGACAGGGGCGGAGACCCAGTACTTC	CASSLGLTGAETQYF
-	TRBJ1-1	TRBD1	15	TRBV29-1	TGCAGCGTTGTAGGGACAGGGGTTATGAACACTGAAGCTTTCTTT	CSVVGTGVMNTEAFF
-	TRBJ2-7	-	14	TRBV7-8	TGTGCCAGCAGCCTCTCGGGGGTTTCCTACGAGCAGTACTTC	CASSLSGVSYEQYF
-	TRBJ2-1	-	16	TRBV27	TGTGCCAGCAGGGTATCCCGGGGCCTCGCTTACAATGAGCAGTTCTTC	CASRVSRGLAYNEQFF
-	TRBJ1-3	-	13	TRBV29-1	TGCAGCGTTGAATCCAGCTCTGGAAACACCATATATTTT	CSVESSSGNTIYF
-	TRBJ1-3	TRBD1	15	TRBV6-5	TGTGCCAGCAGGACGGACAGGGGGGTTGGAAACACCATATATTTT	CASRTDRGVGNTIYF
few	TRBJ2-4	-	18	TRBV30	TGTGCCTGGAGTATCGGGGTGCCAGGAGACTTAGCCAAAAACATTCAGTACTTC	CAWSIGVPGDLAKNIQYF
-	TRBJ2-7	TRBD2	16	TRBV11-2	TGTGCCAGCAGCTTAGTGAGTGCGGGAGGGATGGGCGAGCAGTACTTC	CASSLVSAGGMGEQYF
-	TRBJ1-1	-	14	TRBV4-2	TGTGCCAGCAGCCAATTTCTTCAGAACACTGAAGCTTTCTTT	CASSQFLQNTEAFF
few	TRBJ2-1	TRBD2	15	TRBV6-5	TGTGCCAGCAGTTCACCGGGAGGGTCAACGGATGAGCAGTTCTTC	CASSSPGGSTDEQFF
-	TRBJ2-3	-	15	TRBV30	TGTGCCTGGAGTAGGGGGGAGGCTAGCACAGATACGCAGTATTTT	CAWSRGEASTDTQYF
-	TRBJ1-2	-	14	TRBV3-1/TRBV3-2	TGTGCCAGCAGCCAAGATTATAGGGGTGGTGGCTACACCTTC	CASSQDYRGGGYTF
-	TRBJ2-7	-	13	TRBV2	TGTGCCAGCAGGGCGACAGAGTCCTACGAGCAGTACTTC	CASRATESYEQYF
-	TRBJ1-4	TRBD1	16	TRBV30	TGTGCCTGGAGGGGGAAAACAGGGGGCTTGATTGAAAAACTGTTTTTT	CAWRGKTGGLIEKLFF
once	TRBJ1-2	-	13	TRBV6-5	TGTGCCAGCAGCCGGGACGGCCTCTATGGCTACACCTTC	CASSRDGLYGYTF
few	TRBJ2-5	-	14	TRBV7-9	TGTGCCATCGAGGACAGATTAAAAAAAGAGACCCAGTACTTC	CAIEDRLKKETQYF
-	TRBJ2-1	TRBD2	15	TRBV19	TGTGCCAGCCTAAGATCGGGACTAGCTTACGATGAGCAGTTCTTC	CASLRSGLAYDEQFF